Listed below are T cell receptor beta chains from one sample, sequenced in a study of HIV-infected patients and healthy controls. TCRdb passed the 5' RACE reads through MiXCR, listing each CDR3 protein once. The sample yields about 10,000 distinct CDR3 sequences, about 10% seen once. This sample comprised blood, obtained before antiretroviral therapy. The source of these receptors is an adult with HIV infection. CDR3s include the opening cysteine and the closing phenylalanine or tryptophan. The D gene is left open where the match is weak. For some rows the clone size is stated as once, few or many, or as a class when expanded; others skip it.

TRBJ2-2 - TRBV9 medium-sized CASSAGDLLTGELFF TGTGCCAGCAGCGCCGGGGACTTACTCACCGGGGAGCTGTTTTTT
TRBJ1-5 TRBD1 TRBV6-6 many CASSYERGQVHQPQHF TGTGCCAGCAGTTACGAGAGAGGACAGGTTCATCAGCCCCAGCATTTT
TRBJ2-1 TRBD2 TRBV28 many CGLAEPYNEQFF TGTGGACTAGCGGAGCCCTACAATGAGCAGTTCTTC
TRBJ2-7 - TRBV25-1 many CASGSADRDEQYF TGTGCCAGCGGCTCAGCAGATCGGGACGAGCAGTACTTC
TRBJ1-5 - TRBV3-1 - CASSQHYSNQPQHF TGTGCCAGCAGCCAACATTATAGCAATCAGCCCCAGCATTTT
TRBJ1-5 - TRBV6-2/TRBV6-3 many CASSFRGGQPQHF TGTGCCAGCAGTTTTAGGGGAGGCCAGCCCCAGCATTTT
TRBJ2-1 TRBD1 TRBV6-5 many CASRSGGAGDNEQFF TGTGCCAGCAGGTCAGGGGGCGCCGGGGACAATGAGCAGTTCTTC
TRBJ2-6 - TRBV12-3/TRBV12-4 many CASTRLGANVLTF TGTGCCAGCACCCGCCTGGGGGCCAACGTCCTGACTTTC
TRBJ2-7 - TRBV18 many CASSPQEYEQYF TGTGCCAGCTCACCTCAGGAGTACGAGCAGTACTTC
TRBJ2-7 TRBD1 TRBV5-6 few CASSPGQGFEQYF TGTGCCAGCAGCCCGGGACAGGGCTTCGAGCAGTACTTC
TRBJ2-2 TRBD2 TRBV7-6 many CASSPYSEVSGVPTGELFF TGTGCCAGCAGCCCTTATTCCGAAGTGAGCGGGGTACCCACCGGGGAGCTGTTTTTT
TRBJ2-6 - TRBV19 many CASRAQGSGANVLTF TGTGCCAGCCGCGCCCAGGGTTCTGGGGCCAACGTCCTGACTTTC
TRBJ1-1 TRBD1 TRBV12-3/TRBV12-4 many CASSLSTGGQEAFF TGTGCCAGCAGTTTAAGCACCGGGGGACAGGAAGCTTTCTTT
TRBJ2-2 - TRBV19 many CASSIPQGKVTGELFF TGTGCCAGTAGTATTCCCCAGGGAAAGGTCACCGGGGAGCTGTTTTTT
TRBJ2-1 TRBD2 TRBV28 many CASSVTSGRVNEQFF TGTGCCAGCAGTGTGACTAGCGGGAGGGTAAATGAGCAGTTCTTC
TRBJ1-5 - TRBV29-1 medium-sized CSVGADNQPQHF TGCAGCGTTGGAGCTGACAATCAGCCCCAGCATTTT